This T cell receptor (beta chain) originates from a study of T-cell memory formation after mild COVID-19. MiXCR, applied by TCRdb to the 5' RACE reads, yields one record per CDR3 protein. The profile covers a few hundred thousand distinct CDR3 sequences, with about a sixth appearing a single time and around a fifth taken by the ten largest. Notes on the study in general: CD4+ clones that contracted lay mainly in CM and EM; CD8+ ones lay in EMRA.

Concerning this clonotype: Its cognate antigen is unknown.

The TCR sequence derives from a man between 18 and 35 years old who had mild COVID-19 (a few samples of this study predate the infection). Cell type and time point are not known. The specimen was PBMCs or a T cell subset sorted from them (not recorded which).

The CDR3 nucleotides read TGTGCCACCAGCAGATTCTCAGGGGGTAACACTGAAGCTTTCTTT. The encoded protein is CATSRFSGGNTEAFF. This rearrangement joins TRBV15 to TRBJ1-1, with 7 bases that match TRBD1. J gave up 2 bases and V 2 bases, and 5 bases lay outside the gene matches. Germline CDR1 LNHNV, CDR2 YYDKDF (reference sequence). The CDR3 consists of 15 residues.